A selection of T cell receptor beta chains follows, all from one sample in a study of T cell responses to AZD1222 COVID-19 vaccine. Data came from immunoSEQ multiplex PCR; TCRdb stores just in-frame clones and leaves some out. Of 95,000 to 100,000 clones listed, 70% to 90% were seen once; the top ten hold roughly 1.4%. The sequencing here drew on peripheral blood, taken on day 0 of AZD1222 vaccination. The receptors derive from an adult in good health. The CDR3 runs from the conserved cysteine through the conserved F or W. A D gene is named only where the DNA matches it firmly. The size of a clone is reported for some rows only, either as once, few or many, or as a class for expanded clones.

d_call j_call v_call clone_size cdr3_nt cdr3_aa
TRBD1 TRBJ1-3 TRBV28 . TGTGCCAGCAGAAGACAGGGGAGAAACACCATATATTTT CASRRQGRNTIYF
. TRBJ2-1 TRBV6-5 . TGTGCCAGCAGTTCGAGACTAGGACTGTCCTACAATGAGCAGTTCTTC CASSSRLGLSYNEQFF
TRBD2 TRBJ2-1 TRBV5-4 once TGTGCCAGCAGCTTTTCCGGGAGGCCCTTTGAAAATGAGCAGTTCTTC CASSFSGRPFENEQFF
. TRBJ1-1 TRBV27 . TGTGCCAGCAGTTTATCGGCGAGTTTGGCTGAAGCTTTCTTT CASSLSASLAEAFF
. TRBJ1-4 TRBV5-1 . TGCGCCAGCAGATCTACTTCCGGGACACTGGATGAAAAACTGTTTTTT CASRSTSGTLDEKLFF
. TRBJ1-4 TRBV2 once TGTGCCAGCATCAACCCGGGAAACGTGGGAAAACTGTTTTTT CASINPGNVGKLFF
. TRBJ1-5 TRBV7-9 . TGTGCCAGCGAGGACAGAAATCAGCCCCAGCATTTT CASEDRNQPQHF
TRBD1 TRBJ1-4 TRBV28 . TGTGCCAGCATCCCGGACAGGGGGTATGAAAAACTGTTTTTT CASIPDRGYEKLFF
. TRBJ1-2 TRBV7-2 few TGTGCCAGCAGCTTAGGGGGTGGAGGCTACACCTTC CASSLGGGGYTF
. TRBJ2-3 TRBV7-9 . TGTGCCAGCAGCCGATCCATACAGGGAGATACGCAGTATTTT CASSRSIQGDTQYF
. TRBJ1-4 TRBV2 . TGTGCCAGCAGTGCCGGCCAGGGTGAAAAACTGTTTTTT CASSAGQGEKLFF
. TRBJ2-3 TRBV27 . TGTGCCAGCAGTTTACGGGCCGGAGCATGGTATACGCAGTATTTT CASSLRAGAWYTQYF
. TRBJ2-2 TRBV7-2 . TGTGCCAGCAGCTTTGTGGCCGGGGAGCTGTTTTTT CASSFVAGELFF
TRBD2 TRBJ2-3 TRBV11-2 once TGTGCCAGCAGCTTACATTTTACGACTAGCGGGGGCACAGATACGCAGTATTTT CASSLHFTTSGGTDTQYF
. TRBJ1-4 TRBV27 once TGTGCCAGCAGTTTAAGACCTAATGAAAAACTGTTTTTT CASSLRPNEKLFF
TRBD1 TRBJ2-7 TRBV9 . TGTGCCAGCAGCCCCAGACAGGGGGCGGAATACGAGCAGTACTTC CASSPRQGAEYEQYF
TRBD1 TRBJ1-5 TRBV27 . TGTGCCAGCAGTAAGGCAGGGGGACGCAATCAGCCCCAGCATTTT CASSKAGGRNQPQHF
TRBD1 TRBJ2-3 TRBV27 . TGTGCCAGCAGCCGACAGGGGGTGGGCACAGATACGCAGTATTTT CASSRQGVGTDTQYF
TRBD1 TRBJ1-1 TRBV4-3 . TGCGCCAGCAGCCAGATTAGACAGGGCAACACTGAAGCTTTCTTT CASSQIRQGNTEAFF
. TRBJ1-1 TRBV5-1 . TGCGCCAGCAGCCCAATGGACAGCACTGAAGCTTTCTTT CASSPMDSTEAFF
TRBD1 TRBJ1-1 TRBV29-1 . TGCAGCGTTGACGTAGCAGGGGGCACTGAAGCTTTCTTT CSVDVAGGTEAFF
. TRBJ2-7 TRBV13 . TGTGCCAGCAGCTTGAAAGGGAATGTCCACGAGCAGTACTTC CASSLKGNVHEQYF
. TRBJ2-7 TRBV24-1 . TGTGCCACCTCACAGGAAGACAGGAGCTACGAGCAGTACTTC CATSQEDRSYEQYF
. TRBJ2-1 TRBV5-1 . TGCGCCAGCAGCTTGGACAGACAAAGCTCCTACAATGAGCAGTTCTTC CASSLDRQSSYNEQFF
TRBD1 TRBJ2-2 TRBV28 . TGTGCCAGCACCCTTACGACAGGGGGTGACACCGGGGAGCTGTTTTTT CASTLTTGGDTGELFF